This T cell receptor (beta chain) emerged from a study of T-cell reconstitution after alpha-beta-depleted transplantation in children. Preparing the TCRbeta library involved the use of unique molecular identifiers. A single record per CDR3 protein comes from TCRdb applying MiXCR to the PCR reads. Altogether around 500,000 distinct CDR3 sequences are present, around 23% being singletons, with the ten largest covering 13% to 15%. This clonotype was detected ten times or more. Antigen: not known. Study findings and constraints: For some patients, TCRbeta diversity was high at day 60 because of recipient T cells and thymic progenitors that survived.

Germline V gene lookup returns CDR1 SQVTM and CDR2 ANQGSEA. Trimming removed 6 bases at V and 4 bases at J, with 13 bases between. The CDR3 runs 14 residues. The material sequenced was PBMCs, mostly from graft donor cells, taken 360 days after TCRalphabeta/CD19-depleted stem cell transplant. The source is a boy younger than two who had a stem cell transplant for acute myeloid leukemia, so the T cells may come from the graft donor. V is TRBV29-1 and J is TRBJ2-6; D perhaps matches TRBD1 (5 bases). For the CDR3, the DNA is TGCAGCGTAGCAAAGGGGTCCGGGGCCAACGTCCTGACTTTC. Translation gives CSVAKGSGANVLTF. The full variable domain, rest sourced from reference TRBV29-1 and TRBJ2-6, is SAVISQKPSRDICQRGTSLTIQCQVDSQVTMMFWYRQQPGQSLTLIATANQGSEATYESGFVIDKFPISRPNLTFSTLTVSNMSPEDSSIYLCSVAKGSGANVLTFGAGSRLTVL.